These 10 T cell receptor beta chains were all obtained from the same sample, sequenced in a study of glioma-infiltrating T cells after dendritic cell vaccination (TCRdb year 2016). The library was obtained by the immunoSEQ multiplex PCR assay. The table comes from immuneACCESS by way of TCRdb, which keeps in-frame sequences with V and J called. Part of the clones is missing from these tables; in studies checked, under half for an unresolved V gene and the rest for unknown reasons. The sample yields tens of thousands of clones; roughly nine tenths were counted once. 11% of the sample is taken by the ten largest. Explained via the paper, the time point label denotes: after dendritic cell vaccination, including at tumor progression/relapse. The sample here was blood, taken after dendritic cell vaccination. All receptors derive from a human donor with glioblastoma.

The V gene is TRBV5-4, the J gene TRBJ1-1, with a weak D call TRBD1 (5 bases). With 3 bases removed from V and 2 bases from J, the gap between germline ends came to 14 bases. CDR3 length: 15 residues. CDR1 is SGHNT and CDR2 is YYREEE in the germline V gene (reference sequence). As DNA, the CDR3 is TGTGCCAGCAGCTCGTGGGGGGGTTCAAACACTGAAGCTTTCTTT. Protein sequence: CASSSWGGSNTEAFF. Full variable domain (missing parts from reference TRBV5-4 and TRBJ1-1): ETGVTQSPTHLIKTRGQQVTLRCSSQSGHNTVSWYQQALGQGPQFIFQYYREEENGRGNFPPRFSGLQFPNYSSELNVNALELDDSALYLCASSSWGGSNTEAFFGQGTRLTVV.

This chain joins TRBV12-5 and TRBJ1-1; the D is unclear. The germline V gene has CDR1 LGHNT and CDR2 FRNRAP. The V and J ends lost 1 base and 5 bases respectively, with 8 bases between them. The CDR3 runs to 13 residues. The chain's CDR3 is CASGLAFNTEAFF. The DNA of the CDR3 is TGTGCTAGTGGTTTGGCCTTTAATACTGAAGCTTTCTTT.

The gene calls are TRBV6-4 and TRBJ2-2, with unresolved D. V lost 2 bases, J lost 3 bases, and 7 bases lay in between. This CDR3 spans 14 amino acids. Germline-derived CDR1 and CDR2 are MRHNA and SNTAGT. The CDR3 sequence is CASSDGSDTGELFF. The CDR3 DNA sequence: TGTGCCAGCAGTGACGGCTCTGACACCGGGGAGCTGTTTTTT.

The V gene is TRBV4-2, the J gene TRBJ1-3, with D tentatively TRBD1 (6 bases). This CDR3 comprises 14 residues. Germline CDR1 LGHNA, CDR2 YNFKEQ. With 11 bases removed from V and 4 bases from J, the gap between germline ends came to 18 bases. The CDR3 loop reads CASSYGDKGNTIYF. In DNA form, the CDR3 reads TGTGCCTCCTCCTACGGGGACAAAGGAAACACCATATATTTT.

The chain joins TRBV5-4 to TRBJ1-4; 7 nucleotides agree with TRBD1. This CDR3 contains 15 residues. The trim removed 4 bases at V and 0 bases at J, leaving 3 bases unmatched. CDR1 SGHNT and CDR2 YYREEE come from the germline V gene (reference sequence). This chain's CDR3 is CASSRDRATNEKLFF. Here the CDR3 DNA reads TGTGCCAGCAGCCGGGACAGAGCAACTAATGAAAAACTGTTTTTT.

To note about this clone: The same CDR3 is also encoded by other DNA sequences in this sample. The chain joins TRBV11-1 to TRBJ1-6; D is perhaps TRBD1 (5 bases). The CDR3 has 13 residues. V lost 11 bases, J lost 13 bases, and 21 bases lay in between. Germline CDR1 and CDR2: SGHAT and FQDESV (reference sequence). As DNA, the CDR3 is TGTGCCCCATTGGAGGGGTCTATCCCCCCCCTCCACTTT. It is translated as CAPLEGSIPPLHF.

The table lists this clone with a count of one. The CDR3 sequence is CASSGLATGELFF. The CDR3 coding sequence is TGTGCCAGCAGCGGCCTGGCCACCGGGGAGCTGTTTTTT. The genes are TRBV9 and TRBJ2-2, with D hard to call. In germline, CDR1 is SGDLS, CDR2 YYNGEE. Trimming left V 3 bases short and J 4 bases short, with 7 bases between. CDR3 length equals 13 residues. The complete variable domain, with remaining parts taken from reference TRBV9 and TRBJ2-2, reads DSGVTQTPKHLITATGQRVTLRCSPRSGDLSVYWYQQSLDQGLQFLIQYYNGEERAKGNILERFSAQQFPDLHSELNLSSLELGDSALYFCASSGLATGELFFGEGSRLTVL.

J is TRBJ1-2 and V is TRBV7-8; 7 nucleotides align to TRBD1. The CDR3 contains 11 residues. Per the germline V gene, CDR1 is SGHVS and CDR2 is FQNEAQ. V gave up 6 bases and J gave up 12 bases; unmatched junction bases: 7. This CDR3 is CASSTDRINTF. The CDR3 nucleotides read TGTGCCAGCAGTACGGACAGGATAAACACCTTC.

This clone showed up just a few times. The gene calls are TRBV7-2 and TRBJ2-7; TRBD2 aligns across 14 bases. The CDR3 has 17 amino acids. Per the germline V gene, CDR1 is SGHTA and CDR2 is FQGNSA. Losses at the gene ends were 5 bases for V and 4 bases for J; bases not matched to a gene: 10. Here the CDR3 DNA reads TGTGCCAGCAGCATACAGACTAGCGGGGGGGCCGGGTACGAGCAGTACTTC. Its protein product is CASSIQTSGGAGYEQYF.

The V gene is TRBV4-3, the J gene TRBJ2-7; 7 nucleotides match TRBD2. Trimming took 1 base from V and 2 from J; bases not matched to a gene: 11. The germline V gene encodes CDR1 LGHNA and CDR2 YSLEER. The CDR3 has 17 amino acids. The CDR3 nucleotides read TGCGCCAGCAGCCAAGGTGTCGGGGGGTCCGTCACCTACGAGCAGTACTTC. Protein product: CASSQGVGGSVTYEQYF.